This TCR beta chain was found in a study of breast tumors, draining lymph nodes, adjacent tissues listed by TCRdb under 2016. A note on the overall study: Breast cancer patients provided tumor, adjacent nontumor tissue and axillary lymph nodes, and the study compared the TCR beta repertoires across these three sources. The study aimed to assess the relationships and possible T-cell exchange between tumor, surrounding tissue and draining lymph node repertoires in human breast cancer.

This clonotype came up a few times. Its antigen remains undetermined. Base qualities were left out, and no much larger clone turns up one base away. Trimming takes 8 bases off V and 4 bases off J; junction bases not matched to a gene: 4. In the germline V gene, CDR1 corresponds to MNHEY and CDR2 to SVGAGI. The CDR3 measures 12 amino acids from cysteine to phenylalanine. The only DNA kept is the CDR3, 36 bases in frame from the first base. Lymph node samples came from the axillary draining lymph nodes of breast cancer patients. The paper as a whole reports these results and caveats: Tumor and nontumor tissue repertoires were significantly more similar in luminal-like than in basal-like breast cancer. Tumor T-cell repertoires showed less diversity than lymph node repertoires and more diversity than nontumor tissue repertoires, and tumor T-cell repertoires showed preferential V and J gene usage. The conclusion that tumor T cells originate in lymph nodes was framed as consistent with a hypothesis rather than directly demonstrated. The data were considered consistent with the idea that most tumor T cells come from the lymph node and then expand in tumor tissue.

Instrument on record: Illumina HiSeq 2000. Multiplex PCR amplification was used to generate the TCR beta chain libraries. High-throughput sequencing was used to analyze the amplified TCR beta chain products. The raw public data were reprocessed by TCRdb itself: fastp quality trimming at Q25, MiXCR clonotype calling, in-frame beta chains only. Under each unique CDR3 protein, matching rows form one entry showing the most common genes and DNA. The sample table shows under 350,000 distinct CDR3 sequences, and 30% to 35% are seen once. Together, the top ten hold roughly 1.2% of the sample. Sequenced input: axillary lymph node tissue. The receptor was isolated from a female donor with breast cancer. Some clones in this sample may be carry-over from other donors' samples. The chain uses TRBV6-5 and TRBJ2-7, with 8 bases matching TRBD2. The nucleotides are TGTGCCAGCGGGCGACTAGCGTACGAGCAGTACTTC. This translates into CASGRLAYEQYF.